This T cell receptor beta chain was sequenced in a study of regulatory T cells in long-lasting Graves disease. About the study: Graves' disease counted as persistent after over 5 years of antithyroid drugs with positive TSH receptor antibodies. Whole-study findings and limits: Segments TRBV28, TRBJ1-2 and TRBJ2-5 showed preferential usage in persistent disease. Owing to a sample size that was small, accuracy may have been reduced. Newly diagnosed Graves' patients exceeded persistent ones in TCR diversity.

The CDR3 extends over 16 amino acids. The V and J ends lost 7 bases and 0 bases, in that order; junction bases with no gene match: 6. CDR1 and CDR2 from the germline V gene are MNHEY and SVGAGI. Time point noted: persistent/refractory GD, antithyroid drugs over 5 years with positive TRAb. RNA isolated from PBMCs was used to make the TCR library. This clonotype occurred many times. Its specificity is unknown. Through Arm-PCR of CDR3 regions and iRepertoire HTBI primers, TCR beta libraries were built. TCRdb reprocessed the multiplex PCR reads via MiXCR and lists one record per CDR3 protein. The repertoire holds 350,000 to 500,000 distinct CDR3 sequences, with under 25% as singletons.

The clonotype originates from a female donor with Graves disease. The rearrangement uses TRBV6-5 and TRBJ2-5; 12 bases map to TRBD2. The sequences come from peripheral blood mononuclear cells (PBMCs), collected when the disease was refractory, from a patient treated with antithyroid drugs. For the CDR3, the DNA is TGTGCCAGCATTACTAGCGGGAGGACGTACCAAGAGACCCAGTACTTC. This codes for CASITSGRTYQETQYF.